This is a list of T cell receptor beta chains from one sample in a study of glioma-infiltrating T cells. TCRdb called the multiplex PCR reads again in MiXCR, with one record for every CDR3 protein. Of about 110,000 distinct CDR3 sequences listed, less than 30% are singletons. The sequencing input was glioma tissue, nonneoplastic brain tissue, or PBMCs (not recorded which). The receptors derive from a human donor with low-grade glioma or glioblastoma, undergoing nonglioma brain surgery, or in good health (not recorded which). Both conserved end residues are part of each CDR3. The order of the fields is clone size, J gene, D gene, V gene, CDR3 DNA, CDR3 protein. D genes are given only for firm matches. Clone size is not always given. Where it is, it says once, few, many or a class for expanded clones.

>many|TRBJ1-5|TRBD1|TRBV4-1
TGCGCCAGCAGCCAAGGGACAGGGGGCTTCGGTGGCAATCAGCCCCAGCATTTT
CASSQGTGGFGGNQPQHF
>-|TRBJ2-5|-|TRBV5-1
TGCGCCAGCAAGGAGGGGGGCGGCACAGAGACCCAGTACTTC
CASKEGGGTETQYF
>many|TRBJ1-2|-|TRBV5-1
TGCGCCAGCAGCTTGGGCCAGGGGAATGGCTACACCTTC
CASSLGQGNGYTF
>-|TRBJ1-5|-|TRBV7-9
TGTGCCAGCAGCTTAGCAGTTCAGCCCCAGCATTTT
CASSLAVQPQHF
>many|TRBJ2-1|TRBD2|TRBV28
TGTGCCAGCAGTTTCCTAGCGGGAGGGGCGAATGAGCAGTTCTTC
CASSFLAGGANEQFF
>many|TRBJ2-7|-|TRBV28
TGTGCCAGCAGTTCCCTTAGCTCCAGCTCCTACGAGCAGTACTTC
CASSSLSSSSYEQYF
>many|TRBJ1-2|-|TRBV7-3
TGTGCCAGCAGCCCCTCCGCAGCTAACTATGGCTACACCTTC
CASSPSAANYGYTF
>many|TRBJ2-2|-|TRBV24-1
TGTGCCACCAGGCCCGGGACCCACTCTTCCGGGGAGCTGTTTTTT
CATRPGTHSSGELFF
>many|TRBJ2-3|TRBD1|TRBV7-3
TGTGCCAGCAGCTCATCATACAGGGGCGGTGGATCAGATACGCAGTATTTT
CASSSSYRGGGSDTQYF
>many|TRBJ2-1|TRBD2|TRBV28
TGTGCCAGCAGTAGAGTTGCGGGAGTTGTCAATGAGCAGTTCTTC
CASSRVAGVVNEQFF
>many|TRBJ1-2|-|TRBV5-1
TGCGCCAGCAGCTTGGGCGGTCTCCGGGGCTACACCTTC
CASSLGGLRGYTF
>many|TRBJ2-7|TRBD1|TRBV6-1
TGTGCCAGCAGTTATTGGCCGCCGGGACAGGGGTACGAGCAGTACTTC
CASSYWPPGQGYEQYF
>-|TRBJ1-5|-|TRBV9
TGTGCCAGCAGCGTAGGGGGACGCCGAAATCAGCCCCAGCATTTT
CASSVGGRRNQPQHF
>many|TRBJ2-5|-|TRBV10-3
TGTGCCATCACCACGGGAGAGGCCAAAGGAGAGACCCAGTACTTC
CAITTGEAKGETQYF
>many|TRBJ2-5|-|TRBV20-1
TGCAGTGCTAGAGAGCCGGGCCCGCTGACCCAGTACTTC
CSAREPGPLTQYF
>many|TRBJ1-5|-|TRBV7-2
TGTGCCAGCAGCTTAGGGCTAGGGACTAGCAATCAGCCCCAGCATTTT
CASSLGLGTSNQPQHF
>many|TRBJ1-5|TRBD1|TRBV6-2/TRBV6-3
TGTGCCAGCAGCCGGACAGGGAACAATCAGCCCCAGCATTTT
CASSRTGNNQPQHF
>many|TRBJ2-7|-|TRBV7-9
TGTGCCAGCAGCATCACAGGGCTCTACGAGCAGTACTTC
CASSITGLYEQYF
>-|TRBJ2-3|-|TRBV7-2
TGTGCCAGCAGCCCGACAGTCACAGATACGCAGTATTTT
CASSPTVTDTQYF
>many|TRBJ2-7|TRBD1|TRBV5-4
TGTGCCAGCAGCTTGGGAACAGGACAGGGGGCCTACGAGCAGTACTTC
CASSLGTGQGAYEQYF
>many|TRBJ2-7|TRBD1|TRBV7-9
TGTGCCAGCAGCTCTGGGACAGGGGGCAACTACGAGCAGTACTTC
CASSSGTGGNYEQYF
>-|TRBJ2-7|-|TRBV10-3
TGTGCCACCGGGGACACCTACGAGCAGTACTTC
CATGDTYEQYF
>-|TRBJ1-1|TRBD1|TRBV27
TGTGTTAGCAGTTTATTCACAGGGGGCCTGAACACTGAAGCTTTCTTT
CVSSLFTGGLNTEAFF
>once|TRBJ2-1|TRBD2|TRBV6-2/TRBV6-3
TGTGCCAGCGGTGACCTGACTAGCGGGAGAAGCTATGAGCAGTTCTTC
CASGDLTSGRSYEQFF
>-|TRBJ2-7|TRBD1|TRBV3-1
TGTGCCAGCAGCCAAGGACAGGGGGGCAACTTC
CASSQGQGGNF
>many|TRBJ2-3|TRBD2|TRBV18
TGTGCCAGCTCAGCGGGACTAGAGGCTACAGATACGCAGTATTTT
CASSAGLEATDTQYF
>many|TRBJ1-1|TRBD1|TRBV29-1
TGCAGCGTGAGCACCGGGACAGGGGACACTGAAGCTTTCTTT
CSVSTGTGDTEAFF
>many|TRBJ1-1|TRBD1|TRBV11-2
TGTGCCAGCAGCCCAGGGGGTACGAACACTGAAGCTTTCTTT
CASSPGGTNTEAFF
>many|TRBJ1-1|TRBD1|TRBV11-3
TGTGCCAGCAGATCCAGGGGGACGAACACTGAAGCTTTCTTT
CASRSRGTNTEAFF
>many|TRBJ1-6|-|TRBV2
TGTGCCAGCAGGGGAGAAGGGGCCTATAATTCACCCCTCCACTTT
CASRGEGAYNSPLHF
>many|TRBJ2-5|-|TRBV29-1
TGCAGCGTCCCCGGGACGGAGAAAGAGACCCAGTACTTC
CSVPGTEKETQYF
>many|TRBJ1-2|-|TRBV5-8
TGTGCCAGCAGCTTGGACAAGTATGGCTACACCTTC
CASSLDKYGYTF
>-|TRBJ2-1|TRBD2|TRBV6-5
TGTGCCAGCAGTTACTCCATCGGGACTAGCGGGAGGAATGAGCAGTTCTTC
CASSYSIGTSGRNEQFF
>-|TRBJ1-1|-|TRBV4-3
TGCGCCAGCAGCTACACAGGGTACACTAAAGCTTTCTTT
CASSYTGYTKAFF
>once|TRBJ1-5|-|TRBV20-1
TGCAGCGCTAGAGTGTCCCTAAGGAGCAATCAGCCCCAGCATTTT
CSARVSLRSNQPQHF
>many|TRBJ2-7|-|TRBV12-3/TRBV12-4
TGTGCCAGCAGTTTGGCGGGACAGAACTACGAGCAGTACTTC
CASSLAGQNYEQYF
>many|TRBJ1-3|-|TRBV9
TGTGCCAGCGGGGTCGGGGGCGGAAACACCATATATTTT
CASGVGGGNTIYF
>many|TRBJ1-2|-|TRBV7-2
TGTGCCAGCAGCTTTAGGCAGACTAACTATGGCTACATCTTC
CASSFRQTNYGYIF
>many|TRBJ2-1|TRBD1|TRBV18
TGTGCCAGCTCACAGCCTGGGACAGCTTACAATGAGCAGTTCTTC
CASSQPGTAYNEQFF
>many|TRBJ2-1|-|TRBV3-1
TGTGCCAGCAGCCAGACTAACACCCCCTACAATGAGCAGTTCTTC
CASSQTNTPYNEQFF
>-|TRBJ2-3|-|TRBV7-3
TGTGCCAGCAGACGCGATCGCACAGATAAGCAGTATTTT
CASRRDRTDKQYF
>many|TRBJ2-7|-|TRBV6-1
TGTGCCAGCAGTTTAGGGAGGGGGTCGAAGGAGCAGTACTTC
CASSLGRGSKEQYF
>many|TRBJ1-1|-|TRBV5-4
TGTGCCAGCAGCTTCCGACAGCTGGAGCCTGAAGCTTTCTTT
CASSFRQLEPEAFF
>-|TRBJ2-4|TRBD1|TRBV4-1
TGCGCCAGCAGCCAAGGGACAGGGGGCGGGATAGGGATTCAGTACTTC
CASSQGTGGGIGIQYF
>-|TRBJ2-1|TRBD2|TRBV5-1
TGCGCCAGCAGACCTATAATCGGACTAGCGGGGGGTAGCTCCTACAATGAGCAGTTCTTC
CASRPIIGLAGGSSYNEQFF
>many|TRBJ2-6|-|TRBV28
TGTGCCAGCAGGCGGCCTGGGGCCAACGTCCTGACTTTC
CASRRPGANVLTF
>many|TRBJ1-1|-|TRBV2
TGTGCCAGCAGTGTGGTCAGTTCGAACACTGAAGCTTTCTTT
CASSVVSSNTEAFF
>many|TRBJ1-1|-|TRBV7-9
TGTGCCAGCAGTTGGGGGGGCCACCCCTCCGAAGCTTTCTTT
CASSWGGHPSEAFF
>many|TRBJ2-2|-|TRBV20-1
TGCAGTGCCCCGGATCCGTCCAGGGGGGACGGCACCGGGGAGCTGTTTTTT
CSAPDPSRGDGTGELFF
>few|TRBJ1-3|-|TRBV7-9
TGTGCCAGCAGCCCGGGACTCGTTCATCCTAACACCATATATTTT
CASSPGLVHPNTIYF
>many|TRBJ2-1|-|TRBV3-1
TGTGCCAGCAGCCAAGGTCAGGACAATGAGCAGTTCTTC
CASSQGQDNEQFF
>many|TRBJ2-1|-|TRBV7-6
TGTGCCAGCAGTTCGCCCTACACCATCCCCGGGACAGAGCAGTTCTTC
CASSSPYTIPGTEQFF
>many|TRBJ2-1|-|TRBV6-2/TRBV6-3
TGTGCCAGCAGTTACGGTGAGCAGTTCTTC
CASSYGEQFF